Each of the 30 T cell receptor beta chains below was sequenced from the same sample in a study of blood T cells in healthy people across ages. The second PCR ran roughly 7 to 12 cycles with a sample-barcoded 5' primer and J-beta primers. MiXCR, applied by TCRdb to the 5' RACE reads, yields one record per CDR3 protein. The sample holds fewer than 1.5 million distinct CDR3 sequences, 35% to 45% seen once. The sample consisted of blood. The receptors originated from a woman younger than 35 in good health.

As regards this clonotype: Compared with germline, one end of the junction differs, possibly owing to a read error. V gene TRBV5-1 combines with J gene TRBJ2-5; D remains ambiguous. The last part of the DNA fits TRBJ2-7 better; the J call may be wrong. The CDR3 contains 15 residues. CDR1 is SGHRS and CDR2 is YFSETQ in the germline V gene. CDR3 sequence (DNA): TGCGCCGGCAGCTCAACTCCGGATAGATATTACGAGCAGTACTTC. Translation: CAGSSTPDRYYEQYF.

The chain couples TRBV5-5 to TRBJ2-7; 8 bases fit TRBD1. The CDR3 is 15 residues long. The V and J ends lost 1 base and 6 bases, in that order; junction bases with no gene match: 9. Germline V gene data show CDR1 as SGHKS and CDR2 as YYEKEE (reference sequence). In nucleotides, the CDR3 is TGTGCCAGCAGCTTGCAGGGGGCGGATTTCTGCGAGCAGTACTTC. Translation: CASSLQGADFCEQYF.

The V gene is TRBV9, the J gene TRBJ2-7; TRBD2 might be the D (5 bases). Germline CDR1 reads SGDLS; CDR2 reads YYNGEE. The ends were cut back, 5 bases at V and 5 bases at J, with 20 bases in the middle. This CDR3 spans 15 amino acids. CDR3 in amino acids: CASSQLDGLLDEQYF. The CDR3 DNA reads as TGTGCCAGCAGTCAACTTGACGGACTGCTCGACGAGCAGTACTTC.

The chain links TRBV12-3 or TRBV12-4 to TRBJ2-5; 11 nucleotides match TRBD2. Trimming removed 7 bases from V and 6 bases from J; junction bases left unmatched: 7. This CDR3 spans 14 amino acids. The CDR3 DNA is TGTGCCAGCACCGATAGCGGGGGGGCGAAGACCCAGTACTTC. Its translation is CASTDSGGAKTQYF.

The V call is TRBV20-1, the J call TRBJ2-1; 13 nucleotides line up with TRBD2. Per germline, CDR1 DFQATT and CDR2 SNEGSKA (reference sequence). The trim removed 6 bases at V and 8 bases at J, leaving 10 bases unmatched. The CDR3 has 15 amino acids. CDR3 DNA sequence: TGCAGTGCCCGTGCGAGGACTAGCGGGAGCGATGAGCAGTTCTTC. Translation gives CSARARTSGSDEQFF.

The V and J genes are TRBV28 and TRBJ2-4, with D possibly TRBD2 on 7 matching bases. The better agreement between TRBJ2-7 and the DNA end casts doubt on the J call. Per the germline V gene, CDR1 is MDHEN and CDR2 is SYDVKM. The CDR3 covers 15 residues. CDR3 DNA sequence: TGTGCCAGCAACGCAAGGGGGGGGGCCACCTACGAGCAGTACTTC. Its translation is CASNARGGATYEQYF.

This clonotype was observed at least ten times. This chain uses TRBV7-2 with TRBJ2-7; D possibly matches TRBD1 or TRBD2 (5 bases each). This CDR3 spans 15 amino acids. With 4 bases removed from V and 2 bases from J, the gap between germline ends came to 15 bases. Germline V gene lookup returns CDR1 SGHTA and CDR2 FQGNSA. The CDR3 bases are TGTGCCAGCAGCTACAGTCACGGGGCGGCCTACGAGCAGTACTTC. Its protein product is CASSYSHGAAYEQYF.

This clonotype turned up a few times. The J gene is TRBJ2-1, the V gene TRBV7-3; TRBD2 matches 7 bases. The CDR3 extends over 13 amino acids. Germline V lookup: CDR1 SGHTA, CDR2 FQGTGA. V shed 9 bases and J 5 bases; nucleotides not matched to a gene: 7. CDR3 bases: TGTGCCAGTTCGCGGGGGTCTAACAATGAGCAGTTCTTC. Translating gives CASSRGSNNEQFF.

This clonotype was detected only a few times. V and J are TRBV6-5 and TRBJ1-6; possibly TRBD1 for D (6 bases). Germline lookup yields CDR1 MNHEY and CDR2 SVGAGI. V shed 7 bases and J shed 8 bases, with 15 bases lying between them. This CDR3 region has 14 residues. As DNA, the CDR3 is TGTGCCAGCACCTACCTAGGGGGAGATTCACCCCTCCACTTT. Its translation is CASTYLGGDSPLHF.

The chain has TRBV5-1 and TRBJ2-2; the D gene is possibly TRBD1 (6 bases). There are 13 residues in the CDR3. From germline, CDR1 is SGHRS and CDR2 YFSETQ. The ends were cut back, 3 bases at V and 4 bases at J, with 7 bases in the middle. CDR3 region: CASSSQGTGELFF. CDR3 nucleotide sequence: TGCGCCAGCAGCTCACAGGGCACCGGGGAGCTGTTTTTT.

The chain uses TRBV5-1 and TRBJ2-5, with D tentatively TRBD2 (6 bases). CDR1 SGHRS and CDR2 YFSETQ come from the germline V gene. The CDR3 has 16 amino acids. Trimming took off 1 base at V and 2 bases at J, with 15 bases between the two ends. CDR3 amino acids: CASSLPTGGGQETQYF. The CDR3 DNA sequence: TGCGCCAGCAGCTTGCCCACCGGGGGAGGTCAAGAGACCCAGTACTTC.

V gene TRBV7-2 combines with J gene TRBJ2-7; D may be TRBD2 (5 bases). CDR1 is SGHTA, CDR2 FQGNSA, per germline. The CDR3 contains 14 residues. Trimming stripped 3 bases from V and 1 base from J, with 10 bases between. This CDR3 reads CASSLALASYEQYF. The CDR3 DNA reads as TGTGCCAGCAGCTTGGCCCTAGCTTCCTACGAGCAGTACTTC.

V gene TRBV10-1 combines with J gene TRBJ2-2; D remains unclear. The germline V gene has CDR1 WNHNN and CDR2 SYGVQD (reference sequence). V was clipped by 6 bases and J by 1 base, with 6 bases between them. There are 13 residues in the CDR3. CDR3 DNA sequence: TGCGCCAGCAGGTCACAGAACACCGGGGAGCTGTTTTTT. Translation: CASRSQNTGELFF.

The CDR3 here is CASSYQKGGGNQPQHF. Here the CDR3 DNA reads TGTGCCAGCAGCTACCAAAAAGGGGGCGGCAATCAGCCCCAGCATTTT. V is TRBV7-2 and J is TRBJ1-5; 7 positions match TRBD1. The germline CDR1 and CDR2 sequences are SGHTA and FQGNSA. With V trimmed by 4 bases and J by 2 bases, 8 bases remained unmatched. The CDR3 covers 16 residues.

This clonotype showed up just a few times. V is TRBV20-1 and J is TRBJ2-1, with 10 bases that match TRBD2. The CDR3 is made up of 16 amino acids. Looked up from germline, CDR1 is DFQATT and CDR2 is SNEGSKA (reference sequence). The V gene end was trimmed by 4 bases and the J gene end by 0 bases; junction bases not matched to a gene: 6. CDR3 DNA: TGCAGTGCTACACGACTAGCGGGTATCTCCTACAATGAGCAGTTCTTC. This translates into CSATRLAGISYNEQFF.

The chain links TRBV2 to TRBJ2-3; D remains unclear. The V gene's germline CDR1 is SNHLY and CDR2 FYNNEI. V lost 7 bases, J lost 2 bases, and 13 bases lay in between. The length of the CDR3 is 14 residues. CDR3 nucleotides: TGTGCCAGCACCCAAAACGGACCCACAGATACGCAGTATTTT. As protein: CASTQNGPTDTQYF.

This clonotype was found many times. The DNA of the CDR3 is TGCAGCGCCAAGTTTCAAGAGACCCAGTACTTC. Translating gives CSAKFQETQYF. This rearrangement joins TRBV29-1 to TRBJ2-5, with D unresolved. From germline, CDR1 is SQVTM and CDR2 ANQGSEA. V lost 7 bases and J 2 bases, leaving 8 bases between the germline ends. The CDR3 runs 11 residues.

This clonotype has only a few counts. The J gene is TRBJ1-1, the V gene TRBV6-2 or TRBV6-3; tentatively, D is TRBD1 (5 bases). The CDR3 covers 12 residues. V lost 7 bases and J lost 3, with 9 bases in between. CDR1 and CDR2 (germline): MNHEY, SVGEGT. CDR3 in DNA: TGTGCCAGCACCGAGGGGTACACTGAAGCTTTCTTT. It is translated as CASTEGYTEAFF.

The table lists this clonotype with a count of one. This chain links TRBV29-1 with TRBJ1-1; D is unclear. The CDR3 is 12 amino acids. Trimming cost V 7 bases and J 3 bases, with 12 bases left between them. Germline V CDR1 and CDR2: SQVTM, ANQGSEA. The CDR3 spells CSGRERDTEAFF. CDR3 nucleotides: TGCAGCGGAAGAGAGAGGGACACTGAAGCTTTCTTT.

The V gene is TRBV12-3 or TRBV12-4, the J gene TRBJ1-6; no clear D. Trimming removed 6 bases from V and 7 bases from J, with 16 bases in between. The CDR3 runs to 15 residues. The CDR3 region has the DNA TGTGCCAGCAGCCCCGGACCGAGTCGGAATTCACCCCTCCACTTT. It encodes CASSPGPSRNSPLHF.

This clonotype was seen a handful of times. J is TRBJ2-7 and V is TRBV7-2; D ambiguous. The V gene lost 4 bases and the J gene lost 9 bases, with 13 bases spanning the gap. In germline, CDR1 is SGHTA, CDR2 FQGNSA. The CDR3 sequence is 12 residues long. The CDR3 bases are TGTGCCAGCAGCTCCACCGGCTTCGGGCAGTACTTC. This codes for CASSSTGFGQYF. Together with reference TRBV7-2 and TRBJ2-7, the CDR3 gives the full variable domain: GAGVSQSPSNKVTEKGKDVELRCDPISGHTALYWYRQSLGQGLEFLIYFQGNSAPDKSGLPSDRFSAERTGGSVSTLTIQRTQQEDSAVYLCASSSTGFGQYFGPGTRLTVT.

There are a few counts of this clonotype. The rearrangement links TRBV10-3 to TRBJ2-1; no firm D call. V shed 8 bases and J shed 9 bases, with 8 bases lying between them. This CDR3 is built from 10 residues. Germline assignment: CDR1 ENHRY and CDR2 SYGVKD. The CDR3 loop is CAIGLAEQFF. DNA of the CDR3: TGTGCCATCGGTCTGGCTGAGCAGTTCTTC.

This clonotype was seen only a few times. This chain uses TRBV7-2 with TRBJ1-1, with 7 bases matching TRBD1. CDR3 length: 15 amino acids. Looked up from germline, CDR1 is SGHTA and CDR2 is FQGNSA. With 4 bases clipped from V and 1 base from J, the junction kept 6 bases outside the gene matches. DNA of the CDR3: TGTGCCAGCAGCTCCCAGGGGGACCCGAACACTGAAGCTTTCTTT. Translating it yields CASSSQGDPNTEAFF.

This clonotype turned up a few times. The V call is TRBV27, the J call TRBJ2-3, with D tentatively TRBD2 (7 bases). Germline assignment: CDR1 MNHEY and CDR2 SMNVEV (reference sequence). Trimming removed 8 bases at V and 6 bases at J, with 18 bases between. The CDR3 spans 14 residues. In DNA form, the CDR3 reads TGTGCCAGCGGATATTTGGGGGGGCCGGATACGCAGTATTTT. This codes for CASGYLGGPDTQYF.

Only a few counts were recorded for this clonotype. V usage is TRBV5-1 and J usage is TRBJ2-1, with unresolved D. V gave up 3 bases and J gave up 2 bases, with 15 bases separating them. CDR1 and CDR2 from the germline V gene are SGHRS and YFSETQ. The CDR3 is 16 residues long. The CDR3 DNA reads as TGCGCCAGCAGCTCAGGAGACATGTGGGCCTACAATGAGCAGTTCTTC. Protein: CASSSGDMWAYNEQFF.

The V gene is TRBV29-1, the J gene TRBJ2-1; weak D call: TRBD1 (5 bases). Germline V lookup: CDR1 SQVTM, CDR2 ANQGSEA. The CDR3 sequence is 13 residues long. V was pared by 4 bases and J by 3 bases, with 10 bases between. This chain's CDR3 is CSVVGVRYNEQFF. The CDR3 region has the DNA TGCAGCGTTGTAGGGGTTCGCTACAATGAGCAGTTCTTC.

This sequence joins TRBV28 and TRBJ1-2; perhaps TRBD1 as D (5 bases). The V end lost 4 bases, the J end lost 4 bases, and 13 bases lay between the germline ends. The CDR3 spans 14 residues. Per germline, CDR1 MDHEN and CDR2 SYDVKM. CDR3 residues: CASSSGMLFYGYTF. CDR3 nucleotide sequence: TGTGCCAGCAGTTCAGGGATGCTCTTCTATGGCTACACCTTC.

V usage is TRBV15 and J usage is TRBJ2-7, with D unresolved. The germline V and J ends were trimmed by 0 bases and 7 bases, with 7 bases remaining between them. Germline CDR1 and CDR2: LNHNV and YYDKDF (reference sequence). The CDR3 runs to 12 residues. CDR3 DNA sequence: TGTGCCACCAGCAGAGACCATAATGAGCAGTACTTC. Translating it yields CATSRDHNEQYF.

The sample holds a few counts of this clonotype. The chain links TRBV4-1 to TRBJ1-2; D unclear. The CDR3 runs to 16 residues. Per germline, CDR1 MGHRA and CDR2 YSYEKL. Trimming shortened V by 5 bases and J by 1 base, and 17 bases separated the two germline ends. CDR3 region: CASSERTESLNYGYTF. The CDR3 DNA follows: TGCGCCAGCAGCGAGCGGACCGAGAGCCTTAACTATGGCTACACCTTC.

V usage is TRBV6-2 or TRBV6-3 and J usage is TRBJ2-5; 9 bases fit TRBD1. The end of the DNA fits TRBJ2-7 better, so the J call may be wrong. Germline CDR1 and CDR2: MNHEY and SVGEGT. This CDR3 spans 13 amino acids. The CDR3 bases are TGTGCCAGCAGAACCGGGACAGGGAACGAGCAGTACTTC. This encodes CASRTGTGNEQYF.